This T cell receptor beta chain came from a study of blood T cell repertoires in COVID-19. About the study: From the United States, Italy and Spain came samples of acute and convalescent COVID-19. Sources were T cells, B-cell-depleted T cells, or PBMCs; the material itself was cDNA or gDNA.

Methods used by the authors: Cell counts per sample came from amplifying reference gene primers. The method was immunoSEQ multiplex PCR; TCRdb's version includes in-frame clones alone and lacks a portion of them. That table furnishes V, J and clone size, whereas the DNA furnished D and trimming. Seen here are some 200,000 clones, 80% to 85% observed once, and the top ten hold around 6.1%. Remarks on this clone: Other DNA sequences in this sample translate to the same CDR3.

This CDR3 region has 13 residues. V gave up 2 bases and J gave up 1 base, with 6 bases separating them. From germline, CDR1 is SGHRS and CDR2 YFSETQ. The sample taken for sequencing was peripheral blood. The chain joins TRBV5-1 to TRBJ1-1; D gene ambiguous. This clonotype was sampled from a woman aged 40 to 49 with acute or convalescent COVID-19. The CDR3 is CASSLTGNTEAFF. For the CDR3, the DNA is TGCGCCAGCAGCTTAACGGGGAACACTGAAGCTTTCTTT.